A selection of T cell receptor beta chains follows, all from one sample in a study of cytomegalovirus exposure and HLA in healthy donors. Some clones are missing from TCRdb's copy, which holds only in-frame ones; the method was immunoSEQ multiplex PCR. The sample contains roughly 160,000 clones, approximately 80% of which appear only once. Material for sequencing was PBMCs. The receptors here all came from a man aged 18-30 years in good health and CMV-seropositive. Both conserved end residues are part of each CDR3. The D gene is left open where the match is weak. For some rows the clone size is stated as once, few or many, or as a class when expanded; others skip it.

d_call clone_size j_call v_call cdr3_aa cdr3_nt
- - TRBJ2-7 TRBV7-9 CASSLSAGLLIYEQYF TGTGCCAGCAGCTTGTCGGCAGGGCTACTAATCTACGAGCAGTACTTC
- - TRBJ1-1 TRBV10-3 CAISEGGEAFF TGTGCCATCAGTGAGGGGGGCGAAGCTTTCTTT
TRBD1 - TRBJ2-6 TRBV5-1 CASSFTGAGSSGANVLTF TGCGCCAGCAGCTTCACAGGGGCTGGGTCATCTGGGGCCAACGTCCTGACTTTC
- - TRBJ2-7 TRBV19 CASSTPGLTYEQYF TGTGCCAGTAGTACGCCGGGACTGACCTACGAGCAGTACTTC
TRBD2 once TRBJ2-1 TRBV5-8 CASRPGLAIIYNEQFF TGTGCCAGCAGGCCGGGACTAGCGATAATCTACAATGAGCAGTTCTTC
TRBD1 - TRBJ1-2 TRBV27 CASSTGTGLSYGYTF TGTGCCAGCAGTACCGGGACAGGGCTTTCCTATGGCTACACCTTC
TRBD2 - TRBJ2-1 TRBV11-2 CASSSGGASYNEQFF TGTGCCAGCAGCTCCGGGGGGGCGTCCTACAATGAGCAGTTCTTC
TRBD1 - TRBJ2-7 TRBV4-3 CASSQDPGQSYEQYF TGCGCCAGCAGCCAAGACCCGGGACAGTCCTACGAGCAGTACTTC
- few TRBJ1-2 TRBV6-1 CASSEALATANYGYTF TGTGCCAGCAGTGAAGCGTTGGCTACAGCTAACTATGGCTACACCTTC
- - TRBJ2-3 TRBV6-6 CATVADTQYF TGTGCCACGGTAGCAGATACGCAGTATTTT
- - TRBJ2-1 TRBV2 CASNSQTAYNEQFF TGTGCCAGCAACAGCCAGACAGCTTACAATGAGCAGTTCTTC
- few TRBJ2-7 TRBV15 CATSRVAESYEQYF TGTGCCACCAGCAGAGTAGCTGAGTCCTACGAGCAGTACTTC
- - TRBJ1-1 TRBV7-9 CASSLAEAEAFF TGTGCCAGCAGCTTAGCAGAGGCTGAAGCTTTCTTT
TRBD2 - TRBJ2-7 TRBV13 CASSSTSGPYEQYF TGTGCCAGCAGCTCGACTAGCGGACCCTACGAGCAGTACTTC
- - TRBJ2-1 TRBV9 CASSVVEGTLTYNEQFF TGTGCCAGCAGCGTAGTAGAGGGGACTCTGACCTACAATGAGCAGTTCTTC
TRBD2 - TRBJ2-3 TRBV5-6 CASSSIAGISTDTQYF TGTGCCAGCAGCTCAATAGCGGGGATTTCCACAGATACGCAGTATTTT
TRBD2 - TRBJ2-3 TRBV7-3 CASSTSPSGGRADTQYF TGTGCCAGCAGTACATCCCCCAGCGGGGGCCGAGCAGATACGCAGTATTTT
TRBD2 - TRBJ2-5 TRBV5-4 CASSPPSGIETQYF TGTGCCAGCAGCCCACCCAGCGGGATTGAGACCCAGTACTTC
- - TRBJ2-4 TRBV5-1 CASSLEAGLAKNIQYF TGCGCCAGCAGCTTGGAAGCGGGCTTAGCCAAAAACATTCAGTACTTC
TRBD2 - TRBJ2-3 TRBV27 CASARGPGLAGVDTQYF TGTGCCAGCGCAAGGGGGCCCGGACTAGCGGGAGTTGATACGCAGTATTTT
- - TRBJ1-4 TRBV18 CASSPRVLSGDEKLFF TGTGCCAGCTCACCACGGGTCTTGTCGGGAGATGAAAAACTGTTTTTT
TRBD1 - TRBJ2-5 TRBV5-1 CASSSGTGGRETQYF TGCGCCAGCAGCTCCGGGACAGGGGGTCGGGAGACCCAGTACTTC
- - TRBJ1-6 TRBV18 CASSPGNSPLHF TGTGCCAGCTCACCCGGGAATTCACCCCTCCACTTT
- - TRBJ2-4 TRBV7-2 CASSLAGGRNIQYF TGTGCCAGCAGCTTAGCGGGGGGTAGAAACATTCAGTACTTC
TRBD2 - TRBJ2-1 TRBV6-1 CASRSGLAGYNEQFF TGTGCCAGCAGATCGGGACTAGCGGGATACAATGAGCAGTTCTTC
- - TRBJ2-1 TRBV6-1 CASSYGTNNEQFF TGTGCCAGCAGTTATGGGACAAACAATGAGCAGTTCTTC
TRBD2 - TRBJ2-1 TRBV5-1 CASSLESSGGYNEQFF TGCGCCAGCAGCTTGGAATCCAGCGGGGGATACAATGAGCAGTTCTTC
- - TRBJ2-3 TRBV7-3 CASSLRGTSTDTQYF TGTGCCAGCAGCTTAAGGGGGACTAGCACAGATACGCAGTATTTT
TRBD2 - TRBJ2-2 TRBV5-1 CASSLVASGYTGELFF TGCGCCAGCAGCTTGGTTGCTAGCGGTTACACCGGGGAGCTGTTTTTT
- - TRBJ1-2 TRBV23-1 CASSRRRYYGYTF TGCGCCAGCAGTCGACGGCGGTATTATGGCTACACCTTC
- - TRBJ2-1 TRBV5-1 CASSLMVGGSYNEQFF TGCGCCAGCAGCTTGATGGTCGGGGGATCCTACAATGAGCAGTTCTTC
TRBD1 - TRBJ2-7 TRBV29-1 CSARQGGEQYF TGCAGCGCCAGACAGGGCGGCGAGCAGTACTTC
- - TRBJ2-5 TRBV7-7 CASSLGSGYQETQYF TGTGCCAGCAGCTTAGGATCGGGGTACCAAGAGACCCAGTACTTC
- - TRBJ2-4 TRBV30 CAYSGFVGQNPIQYF TGTGCCTACTCAGGGTTCGTCGGGCAAAATCCCATTCAGTACTTC
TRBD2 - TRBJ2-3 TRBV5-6 CASSSGLAGGRGQYF TGTGCCAGCAGCTCTGGACTAGCGGGGGGGCGAGGGCAGTATTTT
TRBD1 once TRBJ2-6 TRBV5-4 CASSLAETGGAGANVLTF TGTGCCAGCAGCTTGGCCGAGACAGGGGGCGCTGGGGCCAACGTCCTGACTTTC
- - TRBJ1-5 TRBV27 CASSFTREQTQPQHF TGTGCCAGCAGTTTCACCCGGGAACAGACCCAGCCCCAGCATTTT
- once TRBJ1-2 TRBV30 CAWSVHRTQNGYTF TGTGCCTGGAGTGTACATCGGACACAGAATGGCTACACCTTC